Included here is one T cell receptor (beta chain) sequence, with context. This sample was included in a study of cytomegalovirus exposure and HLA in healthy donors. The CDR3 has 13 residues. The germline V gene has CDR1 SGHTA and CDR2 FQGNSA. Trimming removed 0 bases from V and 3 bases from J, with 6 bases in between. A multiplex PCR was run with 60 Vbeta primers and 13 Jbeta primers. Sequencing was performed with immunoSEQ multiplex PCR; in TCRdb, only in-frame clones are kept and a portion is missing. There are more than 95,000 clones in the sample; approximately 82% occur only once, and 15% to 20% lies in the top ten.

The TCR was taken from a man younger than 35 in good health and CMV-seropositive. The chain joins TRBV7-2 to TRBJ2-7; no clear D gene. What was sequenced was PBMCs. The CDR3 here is CASSLASLYEQYF. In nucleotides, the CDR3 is TGTGCCAGCAGCTTAGCTTCCCTCTACGAGCAGTACTTC.